The clone carrying this TCR beta chain has more than one count but fewer than ten. The antigen is unknown. The source of the PBMCs was more than 9.5 ml of fresh peripheral blood. The data stem from a study of T cells in Graves' hyperthyroidism and ophthalmopathy. Study observations and caveats: Ophthalmopathy was told apart from stable hyperthyroidism by a 13 V-J model.

RNA transcripts gave rise to amplified TCR beta CDR3 regions. When the TCR CDR3 underwent first-round RT-PCR, the HTBI primer set was used. TCRdb recomputed calls from the multiplex PCR reads with MiXCR, one row per CDR3 protein. The profile shows 640,000 or so distinct CDR3 sequences, about 14% of them singletons. Specimen: blood. The TCR was taken from a woman aged 18-29 years with Graves' ophthalmopathy.

CDR3 nucleotide sequence: TGTGCCAGCAGCGTAGCTGGGGGGGTTGTTTCGGACATTCAGTACTTC. Translated: CASSVAGGVVSDIQYF. The genes are TRBV9 and TRBJ2-4; TRBD2 matches 7 bases. Germline V gene sequence: CDR1 SGDLS, CDR2 YYNGEE. The CDR3 has 16 amino acids. The V gene end was trimmed by 0 bases and the J gene end by 8 bases; junction bases not matched to a gene: 11. The full variable domain, its missing parts supplied by reference TRBV9 and TRBJ2-4, is DSGVTQTPKHLITATGQRVTLRCSPRSGDLSVYWYQQSLDQGLQFLIQYYNGEERAKGNILERFSAQQFPDLHSELNLSSLELGDSALYFCASSVAGGVVSDIQYFGAGTRLSVL.